This T cell receptor beta chain was retrieved from a study of cytomegalovirus exposure and HLA in healthy donors. V was pared by 3 bases and J by 1 base, with 17 bases between. CDR1 MGHDK and CDR2 SYGVNS come from the germline V gene. The CDR3 spans 17 residues. Points on this clone: Its antigen is unknown.

Study-level results: In a later analysis, productive TCRs from donors in an Asian-associated ancestry cluster reportedly carried fewer N-insertions than the cohort mean. Researchers left out some V segments, among them TRBV6-2 and TRBV6-3, as indistinguishable. For most subjects, TCR beta sequences were reported to predict HLA-A and HLA-B alleles with accuracy. Most likely, a cluster of highly shared sequence variants arose as a sequencing artifact.

The PCR was carried out with 60 Vbeta primers and 13 Jbeta primers. TCRdb's table, derived via immunoSEQ multiplex PCR, lists solely in-frame clones and lacks some. The table shows about 120,000 clones, with around 84% occurring only once. The sample comprised PBMCs. The chain is built from TRBV25-1 and TRBJ2-3; D gene uncertain. The clonotype originates from a woman between 25 and 40 years old in good health and CMV-seropositive. Here the CDR3 DNA reads TGTGCCAGCAGTGAGAGTAGGTCAGGCTCTCGCACAGATACGCAGTATTTT. It translates to CASSESRSGSRTDTQYF.